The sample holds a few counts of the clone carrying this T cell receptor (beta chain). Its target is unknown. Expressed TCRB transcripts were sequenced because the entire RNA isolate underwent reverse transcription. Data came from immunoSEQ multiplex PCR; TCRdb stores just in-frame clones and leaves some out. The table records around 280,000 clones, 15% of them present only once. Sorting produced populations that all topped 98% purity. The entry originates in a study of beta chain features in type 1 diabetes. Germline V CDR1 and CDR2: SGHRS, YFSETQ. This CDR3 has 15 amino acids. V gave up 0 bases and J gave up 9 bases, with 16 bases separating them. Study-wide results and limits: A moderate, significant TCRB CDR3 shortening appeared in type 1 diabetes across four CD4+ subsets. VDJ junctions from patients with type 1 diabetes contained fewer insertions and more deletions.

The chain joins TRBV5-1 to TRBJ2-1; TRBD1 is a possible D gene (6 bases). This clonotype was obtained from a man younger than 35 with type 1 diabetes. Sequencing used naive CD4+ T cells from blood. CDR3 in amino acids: CASSLGQVTSGEQFF. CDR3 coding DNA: TGCGCCAGCAGCTTGGGACAGGTTACGTCCGGTGAGCAGTTCTTC.